The clone carrying this TCR beta chain has a handful of counts. Adults between about 18 and 95 years of age took part from fewer than 30 US areas. Clinical histories supplied by participants themselves formed the basis of cohort assignment. No more than 2 weeks before study entry, exposed participants had met a case of COVID-19. Germline CDR1 is GTSNPN and CDR2 is SVGIG (reference sequence). This CDR3 is built from 11 residues. The germline V and J ends were trimmed by 8 bases and 7 bases, with 9 bases remaining between them. The sample comes from a study of blood T cell repertoires in COVID-19. Clones were read by immunoSEQ multiplex PCR, and TCRdb kept only the in-frame ones, dropping some. The profile shows about 370,000 clones, just over 90% of them singletons.

The TCR originated in a woman between 35 and 50 years old who had been exposed to COVID-19. The sequenced material came from PBMCs or T cells enriched from blood (not recorded which). The rearrangement joins TRBV30 to TRBJ1-6, with D unresolved. CDR3: CAVEGNSPLHF. As DNA, the CDR3 is TGTGCCGTCGAGGGAAATTCACCCCTCCACTTT.